This T cell receptor (beta chain) was identified during a study of blood T cell repertoires in COVID-19. Whole-study context: Specimens from acute and convalescent COVID-19 originated in the United States, Italy and Spain. T cells, B-cell-depleted T cells, or PBMCs provided the cDNA or gDNA that served as material.

In the authors' workflow: Nucleated cell number was recorded as an estimate derived from reference gene primer amplification. Only in-frame clones appear in the TCRdb table, and some are missing; sequencing was by immunoSEQ multiplex PCR. V, J and clone size reflect that table, while D and trimming were determined from the DNA. The data contain fewer than 100,000 clones, approximately 85% of them seen just once; the ten biggest clones take up roughly 9.3%. This CDR3 has 15 residues. V lost 5 bases, J lost 6 bases, and 9 bases stayed unmatched. Germline-derived CDR1 and CDR2 are SGHVS and FQNEAQ. The sample consisted of peripheral blood. The sequence derives from a man aged 50 or older with COVID-19, enrolled during active disease. The rearrangement joins TRBV7-8 to TRBJ1-2; 10 nucleotides agree with TRBD1. In nucleotides, the CDR3 is TGTGCCAGCAGCCCCCGGGACAGGGGATCCCATGGCTACACCTTC. Translation: CASSPRDRGSHGYTF. The variable domain in full, completed from reference TRBV7-8 and TRBJ1-2, reads GAGVSQSPRYKVAKRGQDVALRCDPISGHVSLFWYQQALGQGPEFLTYFQNEAQLDKSGLPSDRFFAERPEGSVSTLKIQRTQQEDSAVYLCASSPRDRGSHGYTFGSGTRLTVV.